This paragraph covers one TCR beta chain sequence. What it binds is not known. The data originate from a study of cytomegalovirus exposure and HLA in healthy donors. Looking at the study overall: HLA-typed donors were the source of approximately 80 million unique TCRs held in an early data release. General study points: Presence/absence analyses took donor sequencing depth as roughly uniform. TRBV6-2, TRBV6-3 and some other V segments were unresolvable in 87-base-pair reads.

Germline V gene lookup returns CDR1 SGHNT and CDR2 YENEEA. The CDR3 runs 14 residues. Between the trimmed V and J ends, which lost 0 bases and 5 bases, there was a span of 7 bases. The PCR was carried out with 60 Vbeta primers and 13 Jbeta primers. Using immunoSEQ multiplex PCR, the repertoire was profiled, and TCRdb retains in-frame clones only, with some absent. Here the sample spans roughly 200,000 clones, roughly 79% being singletons. The sequence derives from a man aged 30-40 years in good health and CMV-seronegative. V and J are TRBV11-3 and TRBJ2-2; no clear D gene. Sequencing input: PBMCs. The CDR3 DNA reads as TGTGCCAGCAGCTTAGACTCGACAACCGGGGAGCTGTTTTTT. This translates into CASSLDSTTGELFF.